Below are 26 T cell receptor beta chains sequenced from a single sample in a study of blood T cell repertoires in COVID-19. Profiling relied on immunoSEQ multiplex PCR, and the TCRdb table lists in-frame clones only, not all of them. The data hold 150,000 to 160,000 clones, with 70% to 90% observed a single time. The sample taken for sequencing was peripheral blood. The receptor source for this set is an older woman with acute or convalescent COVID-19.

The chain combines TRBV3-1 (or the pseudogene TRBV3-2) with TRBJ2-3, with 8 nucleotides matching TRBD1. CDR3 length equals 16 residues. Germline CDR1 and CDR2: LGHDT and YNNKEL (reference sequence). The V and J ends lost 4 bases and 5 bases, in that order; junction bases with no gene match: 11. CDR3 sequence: CASSRGAGGAEDTQYF. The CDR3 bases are TGTGCCAGCAGCCGGGGGGCAGGGGGCGCCGAAGATACGCAGTATTTT.

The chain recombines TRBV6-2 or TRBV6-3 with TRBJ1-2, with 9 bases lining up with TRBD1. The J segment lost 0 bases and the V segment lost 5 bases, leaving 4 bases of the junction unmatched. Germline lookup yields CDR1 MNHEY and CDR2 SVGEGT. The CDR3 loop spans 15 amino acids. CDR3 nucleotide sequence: TGTGCCAGCAGTCCACAGGGGGCTGCTAACTATGGCTACACCTTC. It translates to CASSPQGAANYGYTF.

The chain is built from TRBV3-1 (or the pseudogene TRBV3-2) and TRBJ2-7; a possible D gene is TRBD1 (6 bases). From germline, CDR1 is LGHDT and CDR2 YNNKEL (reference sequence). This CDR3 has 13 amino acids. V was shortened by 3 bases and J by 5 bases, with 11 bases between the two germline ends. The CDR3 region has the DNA TGTGCCAGCAGCCAGCAGGGGTCGAACGAGCAGTACGTC. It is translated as CASSQQGSNEQYV.

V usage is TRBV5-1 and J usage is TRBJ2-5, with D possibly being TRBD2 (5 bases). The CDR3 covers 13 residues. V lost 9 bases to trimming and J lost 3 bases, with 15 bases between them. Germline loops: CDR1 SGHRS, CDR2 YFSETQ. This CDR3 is CATRMTTEETQYF. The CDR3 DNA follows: TGCGCCACCCGGATGACTACAGAAGAGACCCAGTACTTC.

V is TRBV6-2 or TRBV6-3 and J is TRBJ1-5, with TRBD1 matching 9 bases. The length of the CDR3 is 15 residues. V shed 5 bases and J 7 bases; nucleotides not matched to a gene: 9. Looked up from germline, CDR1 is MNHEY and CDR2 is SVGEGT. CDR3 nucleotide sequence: TGTGCCAGCAGTACCGCCGGGACAGGGAAACAGCCCCAGCATTTT. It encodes CASSTAGTGKQPQHF.

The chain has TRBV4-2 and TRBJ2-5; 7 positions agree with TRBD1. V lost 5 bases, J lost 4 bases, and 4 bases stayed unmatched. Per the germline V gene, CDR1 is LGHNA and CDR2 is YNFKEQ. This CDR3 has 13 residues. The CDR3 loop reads CASSSYRGETQYF. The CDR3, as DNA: TGTGCCAGCAGCTCGTACAGGGGAGAGACCCAGTACTTC.

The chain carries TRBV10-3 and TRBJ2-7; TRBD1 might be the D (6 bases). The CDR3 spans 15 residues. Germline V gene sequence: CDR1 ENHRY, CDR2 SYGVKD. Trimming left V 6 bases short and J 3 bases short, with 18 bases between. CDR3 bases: TGTGCCATCAGACCACAGGGCCGGTACCTCTACGAGCAGTACTTC. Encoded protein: CAIRPQGRYLYEQYF.

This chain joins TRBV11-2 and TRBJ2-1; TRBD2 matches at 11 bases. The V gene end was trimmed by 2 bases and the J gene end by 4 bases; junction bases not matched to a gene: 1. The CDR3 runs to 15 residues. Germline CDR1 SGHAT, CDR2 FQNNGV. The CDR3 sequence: CASSLRLAGYNEQFF. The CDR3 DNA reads TGTGCCAGCAGCTTAAGACTAGCGGGGTACAATGAGCAGTTCTTC.

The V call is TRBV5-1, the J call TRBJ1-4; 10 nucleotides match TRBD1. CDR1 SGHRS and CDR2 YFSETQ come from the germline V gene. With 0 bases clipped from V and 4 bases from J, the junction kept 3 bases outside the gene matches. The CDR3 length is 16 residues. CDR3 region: CASSLGTGGINEKLFF. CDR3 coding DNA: TGCGCCAGCAGCTTGGGGACAGGGGGGATTAATGAAAAACTGTTTTTT.

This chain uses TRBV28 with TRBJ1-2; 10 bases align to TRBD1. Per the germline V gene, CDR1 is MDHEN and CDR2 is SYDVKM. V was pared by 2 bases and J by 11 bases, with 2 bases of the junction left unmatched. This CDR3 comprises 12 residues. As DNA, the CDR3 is TGTGCCAGCAGTTTAAGGACAGGGGGATACACCTTC. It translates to CASSLRTGGYTF.

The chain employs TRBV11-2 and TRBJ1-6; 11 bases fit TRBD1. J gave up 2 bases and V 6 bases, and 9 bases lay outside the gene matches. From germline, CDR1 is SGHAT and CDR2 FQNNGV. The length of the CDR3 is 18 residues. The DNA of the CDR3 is TGTGCCAGCAGTCCTGGACAGGGGGCGCGTCCCTATAATTCACCCCTCCACTTT. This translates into CASSPGQGARPYNSPLHF.

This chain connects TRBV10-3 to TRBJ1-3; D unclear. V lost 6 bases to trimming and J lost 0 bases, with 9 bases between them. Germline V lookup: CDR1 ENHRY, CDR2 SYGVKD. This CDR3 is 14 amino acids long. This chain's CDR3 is CAISFGGSGNTIYF. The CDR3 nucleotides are TGTGCCATCAGCTTCGGAGGCTCTGGAAACACCATATATTTT.

The CDR3 is CASSLVGGRNQPQHF. CDR3 nucleotides: TGTGCCAGCAGCCTAGTCGGGGGGCGGAATCAGCCCCAGCATTTT. The chain employs TRBV7-9 and TRBJ1-5; perhaps TRBD1 as D (6 bases). The CDR3 contains 15 residues. With 5 bases removed from V and 4 bases from J, the gap between germline ends came to 15 bases. CDR1 SEHNR and CDR2 FQNEAQ come from the germline V gene (reference sequence).

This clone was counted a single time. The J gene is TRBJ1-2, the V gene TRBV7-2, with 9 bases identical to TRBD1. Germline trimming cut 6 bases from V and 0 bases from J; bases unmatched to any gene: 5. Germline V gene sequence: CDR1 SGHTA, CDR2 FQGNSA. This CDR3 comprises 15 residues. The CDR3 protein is CASRPTGGANYGYTF. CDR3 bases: TGTGCCAGCAGACCAACAGGGGGCGCTAACTATGGCTACACCTTC.

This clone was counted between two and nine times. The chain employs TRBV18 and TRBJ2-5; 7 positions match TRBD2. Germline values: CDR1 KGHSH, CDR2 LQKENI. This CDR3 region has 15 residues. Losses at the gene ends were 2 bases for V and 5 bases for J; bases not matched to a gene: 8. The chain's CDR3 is CASSPTQAGVETQYF. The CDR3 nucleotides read TGTGCCAGCTCACCAACCCAGGCGGGGGTGGAGACCCAGTACTTC.

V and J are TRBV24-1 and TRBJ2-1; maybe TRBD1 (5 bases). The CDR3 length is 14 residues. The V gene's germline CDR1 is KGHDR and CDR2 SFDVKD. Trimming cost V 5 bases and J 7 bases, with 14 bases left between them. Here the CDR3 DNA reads TGTGCCACCAGTGGTCCAGTAGGGGTTAATGAGCAGTTCTTC. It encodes CATSGPVGVNEQFF.

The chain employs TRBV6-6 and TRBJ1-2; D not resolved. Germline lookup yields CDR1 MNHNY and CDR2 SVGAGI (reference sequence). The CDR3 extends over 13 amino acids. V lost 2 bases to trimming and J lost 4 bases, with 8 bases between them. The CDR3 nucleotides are TGTGCCAGCAGTTACCCCTCAGGCTATGGCTACACCTTC. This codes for CASSYPSGYGYTF.

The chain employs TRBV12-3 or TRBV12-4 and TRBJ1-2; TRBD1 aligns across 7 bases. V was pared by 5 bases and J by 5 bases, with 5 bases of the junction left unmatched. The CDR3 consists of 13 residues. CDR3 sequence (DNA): TGTGCCAGCAGTACGACAGGGAATTATGGCTACACCTTC. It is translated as CASSTTGNYGYTF.

The DNA for the CDR3 is TGTGCCAGCAGCTTAGGCGAAACAGGGGGCGCGAGAGGCTACACCTTC. This gives the protein CASSLGETGGARGYTF. This chain connects TRBV7-9 to TRBJ1-2, with 9 bases that match TRBD1. This CDR3 region has 16 residues. V shed 1 base and J 8 bases; nucleotides not matched to a gene: 11. CDR1 and CDR2 from the germline V gene are SEHNR and FQNEAQ (reference sequence). The whole variable domain, filled in from reference TRBV7-9 and TRBJ1-2, reads DTGVSQNPRHKITKRGQNVTFRCDPISEHNRLYWYRQTLGQGPEFLTYFQNEAQLEKSRLLSDRFSAERPKGSFSTLEIQRTEQGDSAMYLCASSLGETGGARGYTFGSGTRLTVV.

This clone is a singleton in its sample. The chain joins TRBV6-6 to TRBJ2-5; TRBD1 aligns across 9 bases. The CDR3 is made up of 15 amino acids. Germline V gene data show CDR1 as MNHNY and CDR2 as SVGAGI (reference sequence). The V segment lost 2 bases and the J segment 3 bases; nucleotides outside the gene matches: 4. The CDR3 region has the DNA TGTGCCAGCAGTTACCCGACAGGGGGGGAAGAGACCCAGTACTTC. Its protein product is CASSYPTGGEETQYF.

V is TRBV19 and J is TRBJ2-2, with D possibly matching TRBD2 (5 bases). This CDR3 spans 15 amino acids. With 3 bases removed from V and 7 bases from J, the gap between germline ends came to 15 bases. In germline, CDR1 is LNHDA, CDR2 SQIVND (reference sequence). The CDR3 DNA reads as TGTGCCAGTAGTATTAAAGCGGCCAACCACGGGGAGCTGTTTTTT. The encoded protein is CASSIKAANHGELFF.

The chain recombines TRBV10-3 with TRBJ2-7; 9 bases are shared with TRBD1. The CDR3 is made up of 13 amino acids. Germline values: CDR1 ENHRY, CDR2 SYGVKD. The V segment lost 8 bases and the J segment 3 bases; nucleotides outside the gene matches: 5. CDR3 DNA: TGTGCCATCGATCCGGACAGGGGCTACGAGCAGTACTTC. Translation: CAIDPDRGYEQYF.

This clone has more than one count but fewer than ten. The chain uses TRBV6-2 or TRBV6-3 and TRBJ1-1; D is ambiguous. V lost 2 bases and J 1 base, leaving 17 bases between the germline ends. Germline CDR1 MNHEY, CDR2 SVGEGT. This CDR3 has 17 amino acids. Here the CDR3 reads CASSYRVGEVRNTEAFF. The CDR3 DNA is TGTGCCAGCAGTTACAGAGTCGGAGAGGTGAGGAACACTGAAGCTTTCTTT.

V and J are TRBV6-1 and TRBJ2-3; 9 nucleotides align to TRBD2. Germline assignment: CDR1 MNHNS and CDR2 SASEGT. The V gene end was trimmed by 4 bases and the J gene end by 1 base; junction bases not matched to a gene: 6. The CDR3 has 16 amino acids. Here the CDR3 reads CASSGASGARTDTQYF. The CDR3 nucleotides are TGTGCCAGCAGTGGAGCTAGCGGGGCCCGCACAGATACGCAGTATTTT.

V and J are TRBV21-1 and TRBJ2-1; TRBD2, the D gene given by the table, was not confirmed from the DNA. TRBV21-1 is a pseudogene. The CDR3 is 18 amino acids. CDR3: CASSKSGLLAGRYNEQFF. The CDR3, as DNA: TGTGCCAGCAGCAAATCTGGCCTCCTAGCGGGGCGGTACAATGAGCAGTTCTTC.

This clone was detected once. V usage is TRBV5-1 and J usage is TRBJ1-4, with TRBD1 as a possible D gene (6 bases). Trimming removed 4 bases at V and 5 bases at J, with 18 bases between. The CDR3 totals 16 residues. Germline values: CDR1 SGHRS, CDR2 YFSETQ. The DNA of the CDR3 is TGCGCCAGCAGCCTCCGGGGGGGGCTAGCAAATGAAAAACTGTTTTTT. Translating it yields CASSLRGGLANEKLFF.